The clone carrying this T cell receptor beta chain occurred many times. Its antigen is still unknown. A second 7 to 11 cycle PCR used barcoded and J-beta primers. TCRdb used MiXCR to reprocess the 5' RACE reads, holding one entry per CDR3 protein. The repertoire holds about 1.4 million distinct CDR3 sequences, with 45% to 70% as singletons. This entry comes from a study of blood T cells in healthy people across ages. The length of the CDR3 is 17 residues. Unmatched junction bases numbered 10, after V lost 0 bases and J lost 2 bases. Germline V gives CDR1 MGHRA, CDR2 YSYEKL. Findings and limits, study-wide: Using unsorted PBMCs precluded a conclusive naive versus antigen-experienced comparison.

This receptor was identified in a man aged 18 to 30 in good health. This chain links TRBV4-1 with TRBJ2-7; TRBD1 agrees at 7 bases. Material: blood. The chain's CDR3 is CASSQDISGQRTYEQYF. CDR3 bases: TGCGCCAGCAGCCAAGATATCTCGGGACAGAGGACCTACGAGCAGTACTTC.